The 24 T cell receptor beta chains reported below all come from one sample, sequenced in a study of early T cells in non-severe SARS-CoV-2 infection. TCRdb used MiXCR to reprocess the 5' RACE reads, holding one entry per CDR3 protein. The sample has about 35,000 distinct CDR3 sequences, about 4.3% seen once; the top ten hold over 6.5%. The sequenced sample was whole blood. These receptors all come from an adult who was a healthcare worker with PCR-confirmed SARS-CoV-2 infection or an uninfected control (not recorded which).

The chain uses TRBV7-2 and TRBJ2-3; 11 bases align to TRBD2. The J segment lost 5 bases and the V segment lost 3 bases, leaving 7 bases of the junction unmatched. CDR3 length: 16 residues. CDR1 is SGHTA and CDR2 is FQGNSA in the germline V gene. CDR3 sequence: CASSLQSSGGIDTQYF. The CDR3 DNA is TGTGCCAGCAGCTTGCAATCTAGCGGGGGGATAGATACGCAGTATTTT.

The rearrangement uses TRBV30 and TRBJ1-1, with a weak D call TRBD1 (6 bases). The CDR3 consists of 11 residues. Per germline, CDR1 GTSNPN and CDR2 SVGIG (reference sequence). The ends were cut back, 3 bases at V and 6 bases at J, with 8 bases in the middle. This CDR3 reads CAWRYRAEAFF. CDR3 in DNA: TGTGCCTGGAGATACAGGGCTGAAGCTTTCTTT. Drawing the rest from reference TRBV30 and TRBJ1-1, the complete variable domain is SQTIHQWPATLVQPVGSPLSLECTVEGTSNPNLYWYRQAAGRGLQLLFYSVGIGQISSEVPQNLSASRPQDRQFILSSKKLLLSDSGFYLCAWRYRAEAFFGQGTRLTVV.

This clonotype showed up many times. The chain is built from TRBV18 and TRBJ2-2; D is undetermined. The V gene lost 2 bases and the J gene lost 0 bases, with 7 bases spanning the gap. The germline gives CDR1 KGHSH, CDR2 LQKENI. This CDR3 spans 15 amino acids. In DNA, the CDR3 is TGTGCCAGCTCACCAGGCAGATCGAACACCGGGGAGCTGTTTTTT. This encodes CASSPGRSNTGELFF.

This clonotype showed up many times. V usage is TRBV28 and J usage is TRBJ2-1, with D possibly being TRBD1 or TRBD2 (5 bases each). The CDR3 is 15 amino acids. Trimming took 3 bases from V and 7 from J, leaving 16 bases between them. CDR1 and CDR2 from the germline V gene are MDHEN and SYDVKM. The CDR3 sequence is CASSFRDGARNEQFF. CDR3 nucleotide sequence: TGTGCCAGCAGTTTCCGGGACGGAGCCAGGAATGAGCAGTTCTTC.

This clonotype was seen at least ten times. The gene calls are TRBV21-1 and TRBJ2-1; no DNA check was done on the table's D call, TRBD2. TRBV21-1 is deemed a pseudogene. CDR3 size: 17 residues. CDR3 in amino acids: CASSKVRRAGPYNEQFF. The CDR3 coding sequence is TGTGCCAGCAGCAAAGTACGGCGAGCGGGACCCTACAATGAGCAGTTCTTC.

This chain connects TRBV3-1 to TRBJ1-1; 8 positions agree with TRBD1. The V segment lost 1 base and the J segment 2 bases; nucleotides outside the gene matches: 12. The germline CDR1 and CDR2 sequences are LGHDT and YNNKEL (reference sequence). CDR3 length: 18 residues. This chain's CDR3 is CASSQGRATGAFNTEAFF. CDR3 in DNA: TGTGCCAGCAGCCAAGGAAGGGCGACAGGGGCCTTCAACACTGAAGCTTTCTTT.

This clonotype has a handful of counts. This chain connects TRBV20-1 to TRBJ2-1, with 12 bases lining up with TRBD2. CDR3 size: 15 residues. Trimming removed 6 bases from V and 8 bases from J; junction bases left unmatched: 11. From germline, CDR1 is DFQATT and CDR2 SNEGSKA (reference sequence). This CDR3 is CSADPLAGGIDEQFF. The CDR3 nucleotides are TGCAGTGCCGATCCTCTAGCGGGGGGGATAGATGAGCAGTTCTTC.

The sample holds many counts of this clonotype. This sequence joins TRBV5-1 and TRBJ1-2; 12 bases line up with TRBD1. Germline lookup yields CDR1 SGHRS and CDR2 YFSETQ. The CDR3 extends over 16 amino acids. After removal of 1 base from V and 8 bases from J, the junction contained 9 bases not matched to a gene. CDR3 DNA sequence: TGCGCCAGCAGCTTGACCTTAACCGGGACAGGGGGCGGCTACACCTTC. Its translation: CASSLTLTGTGGGYTF.

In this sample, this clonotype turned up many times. In DNA, the CDR3 is TGTGCCACCAGTGATCCCCGGACTAGCGGGGGCCCTGGTGAGCAGTTCTTC. Protein product: CATSDPRTSGGPGEQFF. J is TRBJ2-1 and V is TRBV24-1, with TRBD2 matching 13 bases. This CDR3 has 17 residues. The ends lost 3 bases at V and 9 bases at J; junction bases unmatched: 10. The germline V gene encodes CDR1 KGHDR and CDR2 SFDVKD.

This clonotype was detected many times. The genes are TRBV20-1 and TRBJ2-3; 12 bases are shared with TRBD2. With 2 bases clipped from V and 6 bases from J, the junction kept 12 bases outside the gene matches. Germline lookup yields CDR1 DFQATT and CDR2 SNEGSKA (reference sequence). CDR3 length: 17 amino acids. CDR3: CSARSRNLAGGMDTQYF. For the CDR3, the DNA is TGCAGTGCTAGATCCCGCAACCTAGCGGGGGGGATGGATACGCAGTATTTT.

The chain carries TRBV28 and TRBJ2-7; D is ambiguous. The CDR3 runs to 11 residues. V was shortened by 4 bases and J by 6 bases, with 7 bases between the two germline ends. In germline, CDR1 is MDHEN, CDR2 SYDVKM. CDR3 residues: CASSWAREQYF. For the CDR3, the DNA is TGTGCCAGCAGTTGGGCGCGCGAGCAGTACTTC.

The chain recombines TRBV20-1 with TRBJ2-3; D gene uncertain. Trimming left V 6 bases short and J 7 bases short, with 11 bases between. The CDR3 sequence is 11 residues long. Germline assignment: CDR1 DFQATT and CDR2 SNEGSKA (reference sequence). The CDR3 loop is CSAPDRYTQYF. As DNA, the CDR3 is TGCAGTGCACCGGACCGGTATACGCAGTATTTT.

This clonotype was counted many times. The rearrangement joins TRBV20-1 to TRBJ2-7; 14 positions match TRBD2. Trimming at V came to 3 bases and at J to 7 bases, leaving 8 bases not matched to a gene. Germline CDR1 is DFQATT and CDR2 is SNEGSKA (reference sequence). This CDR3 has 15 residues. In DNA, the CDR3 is TGCAGTGCTAGGACTAGCGGGGGGGCATTTAGGGAGCAGTACTTC. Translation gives CSARTSGGAFREQYF.

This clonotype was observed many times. The CDR3 reads CAWSQGRDIQYF. Written as DNA, the CDR3 is TGTGCCTGGAGTCAAGGGAGAGACATTCAGTACTTC. The chain couples TRBV30 to TRBJ2-4; possible D gene TRBD2, 5 bases. The V gene's germline CDR1 is GTSNPN and CDR2 SVGIG (reference sequence). Trimming removed 2 bases at V and 8 bases at J, with 10 bases between. The CDR3 consists of 12 residues. The full variable domain, completed using reference TRBV30 and TRBJ2-4, is SQTIHQWPATLVQPVGSPLSLECTVEGTSNPNLYWYRQAAGRGLQLLFYSVGIGQISSEVPQNLSASRPQDRQFILSSKKLLLSDSGFYLCAWSQGRDIQYFGAGTRLSVL.

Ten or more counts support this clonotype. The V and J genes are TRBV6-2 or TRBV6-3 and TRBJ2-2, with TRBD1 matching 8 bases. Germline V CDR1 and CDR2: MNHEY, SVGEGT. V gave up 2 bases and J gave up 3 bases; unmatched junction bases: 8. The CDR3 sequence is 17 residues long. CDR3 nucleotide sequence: TGTGCCAGCAGTTACGGTCAGGGGGCGTCGGACACCGGGGAGCTGTTTTTT. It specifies CASSYGQGASDTGELFF.

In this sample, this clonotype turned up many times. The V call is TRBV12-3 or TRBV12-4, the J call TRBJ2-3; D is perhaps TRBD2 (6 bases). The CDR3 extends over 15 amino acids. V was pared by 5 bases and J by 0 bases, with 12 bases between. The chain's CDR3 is CASSLGTSSTDTQYF. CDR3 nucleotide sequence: TGTGCCAGCAGTCTGGGGACTTCTAGCACAGATACGCAGTATTTT.

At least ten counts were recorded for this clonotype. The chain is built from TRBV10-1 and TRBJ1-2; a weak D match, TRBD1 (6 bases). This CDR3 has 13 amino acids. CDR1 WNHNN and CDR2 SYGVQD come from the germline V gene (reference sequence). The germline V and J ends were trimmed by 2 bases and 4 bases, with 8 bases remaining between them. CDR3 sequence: CASSEQGTYGYTF. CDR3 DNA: TGCGCCAGCAGTGAGCAGGGGACCTATGGCTACACCTTC.

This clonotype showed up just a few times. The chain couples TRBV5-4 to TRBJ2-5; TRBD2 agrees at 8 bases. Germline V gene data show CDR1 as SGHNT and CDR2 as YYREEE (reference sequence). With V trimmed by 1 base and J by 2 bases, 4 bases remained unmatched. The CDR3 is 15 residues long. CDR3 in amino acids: CASSLKVAGQETQYF. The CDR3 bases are TGTGCCAGCAGCTTGAAGGTAGCGGGGCAAGAGACCCAGTACTTC.

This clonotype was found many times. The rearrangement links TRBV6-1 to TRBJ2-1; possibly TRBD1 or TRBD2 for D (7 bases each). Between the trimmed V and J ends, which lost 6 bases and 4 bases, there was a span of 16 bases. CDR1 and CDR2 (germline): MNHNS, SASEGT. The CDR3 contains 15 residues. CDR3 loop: CASRSDREGYNEQFF. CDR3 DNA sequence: TGTGCCAGCAGAAGTGACAGGGAGGGGTACAATGAGCAGTTCTTC.

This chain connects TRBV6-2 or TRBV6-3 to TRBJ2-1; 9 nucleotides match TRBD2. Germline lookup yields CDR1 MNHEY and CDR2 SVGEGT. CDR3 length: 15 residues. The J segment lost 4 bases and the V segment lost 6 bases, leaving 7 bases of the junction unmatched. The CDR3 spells CASSSSLAGYNEQFF. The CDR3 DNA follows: TGTGCCAGCAGCTCCTCACTAGCGGGTTACAATGAGCAGTTCTTC.

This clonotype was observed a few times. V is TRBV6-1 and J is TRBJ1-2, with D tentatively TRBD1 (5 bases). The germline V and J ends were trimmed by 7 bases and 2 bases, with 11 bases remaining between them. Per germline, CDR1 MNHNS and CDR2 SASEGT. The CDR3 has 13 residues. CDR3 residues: CASKLQENYGYTF. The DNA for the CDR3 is TGTGCCAGCAAACTACAGGAAAACTATGGCTACACCTTC.

The CDR3: CASSPGQGRSPLHF. The CDR3 DNA reads as TGTGCCAGCTCACCGGGACAGGGTCGATCACCCCTCCACTTT. This chain joins TRBV18 and TRBJ1-6, with 9 bases fitting TRBD1. V lost 3 bases to trimming and J lost 10 bases; unmatched junction nucleotides: 4. The germline gives CDR1 KGHSH, CDR2 LQKENI. The CDR3 runs to 14 residues.

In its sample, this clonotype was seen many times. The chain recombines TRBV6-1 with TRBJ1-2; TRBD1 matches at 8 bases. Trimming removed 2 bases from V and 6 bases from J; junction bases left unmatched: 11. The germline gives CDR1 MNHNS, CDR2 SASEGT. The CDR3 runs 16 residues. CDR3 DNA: TGTGCCAGCAGTGAATCCGGCCGGGACAGGCGTGATGGCTACACCTTC. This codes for CASSESGRDRRDGYTF.

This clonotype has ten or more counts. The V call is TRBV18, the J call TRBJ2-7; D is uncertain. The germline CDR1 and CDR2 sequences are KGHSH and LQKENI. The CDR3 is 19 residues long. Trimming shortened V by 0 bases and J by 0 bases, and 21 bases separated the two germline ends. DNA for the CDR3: TGTGCCAGCTCACCACCAATCACCCTCGAAGAGGCAAGCTCCTACGAGCAGTACTTC. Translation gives CASSPPITLEEASSYEQYF.